Shown below are 28 T cell receptor beta chains from a single sample sequenced in a study of T cells in Graves' hyperthyroidism and ophthalmopathy. Amplified TCR beta CDR3 regions derived from RNA transcripts. Using the HTBI primer set, a first-round RT-PCR was run on the TCR CDR3. TCRdb reprocessed the multiplex PCR reads with MiXCR, giving one entry per CDR3 protein. Of roughly 750,000 distinct CDR3 sequences listed, around 15% were seen once; the top ten hold over 7.5%. Sequencing was carried out using blood. These receptors were collected from a man between 18 and 29 years old with Graves' hyperthyroidism.

This clonotype was found many times. The V gene is TRBV7-9, the J gene TRBJ2-1; D not certain. Germline V gene lookup returns CDR1 SEHNR and CDR2 FQNEAQ (reference sequence). Trimming cost V 5 bases and J 4 bases, with 15 bases left between them. The CDR3 consists of 15 residues. The CDR3 is CASSPQGWAYNEQFF. The CDR3 DNA follows: TGTGCCAGCAGCCCCCAAGGTTGGGCTTACAATGAGCAGTTCTTC.

In its sample, this clonotype was seen many times. The rearrangement joins TRBV7-8 to TRBJ2-7, with 9 bases lining up with TRBD2. The V gene end was trimmed by 0 bases and the J gene end by 0 bases; junction bases not matched to a gene: 6. Germline values: CDR1 SGHVS, CDR2 FQNEAQ. The CDR3 consists of 17 residues. CDR3 nucleotide sequence: TGTGCCAGCAGCTTAGCTAGACTAGCGGCCCTCTCCTACGAGCAGTACTTC. It codes for CASSLARLAALSYEQYF.

A few counts support this clonotype. The chain links TRBV20-1 to TRBJ2-7; D perhaps matches TRBD2 (5 bases). Germline CDR1 DFQATT, CDR2 SNEGSKA (reference sequence). The ends were cut back, 5 bases at V and 7 bases at J, with 15 bases in the middle. CDR3 length: 12 residues. CDR3 amino acids: CSAVDGVKEQYF. The CDR3 bases are TGCAGTGCTGTTGACGGGGTGAAGGAGCAGTACTTC.

Comments on this clonotype: A read error may be the cause here, since a much bigger clone is one base away. The chain has TRBV20-1 and TRBJ1-2; weak D call: TRBD1 (5 bases). This CDR3 has 16 amino acids. CDR1 is DFQATT, CDR2 SNEGSKA, per germline (reference sequence). The V and J ends lost 0 bases and 9 bases respectively, with 23 bases between them. The CDR3 DNA reads TGCAGTGCTAGAGATATTTCGGGGCAGGCGCGACCCTGCTACACCTTC. Protein: CSARDISGQARPCYTF.

Turning to this clonotype: This may come from a read error, since a much larger clone is one base off. The gene calls are TRBV2 and TRBJ1-5; D is ambiguous. The CDR3 is made up of 15 amino acids. Trimming took 6 bases from V and 4 from J, leaving 16 bases between them. Germline CDR1 SNHLY, CDR2 FYNNEI. The CDR3 is CASRPVRRGNQPQHF. DNA of the CDR3: TGTGCCAGCAGGCCGGTCAGGCGTGGGAATCAGCCCCAGCATTTT.

This clonotype was picked up many times. The chain joins TRBV2 to TRBJ2-7; TRBD1 agrees at 12 bases. Germline assignment: CDR1 SNHLY and CDR2 FYNNEI. V gave up 8 bases and J gave up 4 bases; unmatched junction bases: 6. This CDR3 is 14 amino acids long. The CDR3, as DNA: TGTGCCAGCGGACCGGGACAGGGGGCATACGAGCAGTACTTC. The encoded protein is CASGPGQGAYEQYF.

The V gene is TRBV11-3, the J gene TRBJ2-1; D unclear. V gave up 5 bases and J gave up 9 bases, with 8 bases separating them. This CDR3 spans 11 amino acids. Germline loops: CDR1 SGHNT, CDR2 YENEEA. The chain's CDR3 is CASSTLSEQFF. CDR3 nucleotide sequence: TGTGCCAGCAGCACCCTAAGTGAGCAGTTCTTC.

The chain employs TRBV24-1 and TRBJ2-3; D is perhaps TRBD2 (7 bases). CDR1 and CDR2 (germline): KGHDR, SFDVKD. CDR3 length equals 15 residues. The germline V and J ends were trimmed by 5 bases and 4 bases, with 15 bases remaining between them. CDR3 amino acids: CATSVGQGRADTQYF. The CDR3 DNA reads as TGTGCCACCAGTGTCGGGCAGGGGAGGGCAGATACGCAGTATTTT.

This chain links TRBV12-5 with TRBJ2-2; D gene ambiguous. Germline values: CDR1 LGHNT, CDR2 FRNRAP. This CDR3 contains 15 residues. The V end was cut by 7 bases, the J end by 1 base, with 13 bases between. The CDR3 sequence is CASDQETENTGELFF. The CDR3 bases are TGTGCTAGTGACCAAGAGACTGAGAACACCGGGGAGCTGTTTTTT.

With respect to this clonotype: A much bigger clone sits one base away, suggesting this may be a read error. This chain connects TRBV28 to TRBJ2-7; tentative D call: TRBD1 (6 bases). The V end lost 4 bases, the J end lost 7 bases, and 14 bases lay between the germline ends. CDR1 is MDHEN and CDR2 is SYDVKM in the germline V gene. The CDR3 is 13 amino acids. CDR3 coding DNA: TGTGCCAGCAGTTCTCAGTACAGGGTGGAGCAGTACTTC. Its protein is CASSSQYRVEQYF.

Many counts were recorded for this clonotype. The V call is TRBV28, the J call TRBJ1-2, with D uncertain. The CDR3 consists of 15 residues. The V gene's germline CDR1 is MDHEN and CDR2 SYDVKM. The V gene lost 3 bases and the J gene lost 7 bases, with 18 bases spanning the gap. In DNA, the CDR3 is TGTGCCAGCAGTTTTTTGGCTAACTCACGGCGTGGCTACACCTTC. This codes for CASSFLANSRRGYTF.

J is TRBJ2-3 and V is TRBV10-3; D call uncertain. The V end was cut by 2 bases, the J end by 4 bases, with 13 bases between. In germline, CDR1 is ENHRY, CDR2 SYGVKD. The CDR3 has 15 amino acids. CDR3 amino acids: CAISERTPPPDTQYF. In DNA form, the CDR3 reads TGTGCCATCAGTGAGCGGACGCCTCCCCCAGATACGCAGTATTTT.

This clonotype has more than one count but fewer than ten. The chain combines TRBV6-2 or TRBV6-3 with TRBJ2-2; the D call may be TRBD1 or TRBD2 (5 bases each). The CDR3 length is 15 residues. The V gene's germline CDR1 is MNHEY and CDR2 SVGEGT. Between the trimmed V and J ends, which lost 5 bases and 4 bases, there was a span of 14 bases. CDR3 coding DNA: TGTGCCAGCAGTGTGTGGGGGATGGGCACCGGGGAGCTGTTTTTT. The encoded protein is CASSVWGMGTGELFF.

This clonotype was recorded many times. This rearrangement joins TRBV6-1 to TRBJ2-7; TRBD1 matches at 7 bases. V gave up 5 bases and J gave up 3 bases; unmatched junction bases: 4. The germline V gene has CDR1 MNHNS and CDR2 SASEGT. This CDR3 has 13 residues. The CDR3 nucleotides are TGTGCCAGCAGTCGGGACAGCCTCTACGAGCAGTACTTC. It translates to CASSRDSLYEQYF.

This chain links TRBV11-1 with TRBJ2-7, with D tentatively TRBD2 (5 bases). This CDR3 spans 15 amino acids. Germline loops: CDR1 SGHAT, CDR2 FQDESV (reference sequence). Trimming stripped 4 bases from V and 7 bases from J, with 20 bases between. CDR3 sequence (DNA): TGTGCCAGCAGCTCTGGTCAGCGGAGGACGTGGGAGCAGTACTTC. Translating it yields CASSSGQRRTWEQYF.

This clonotype was recorded many times. V usage is TRBV12-3 or TRBV12-4 and J usage is TRBJ2-3, with TRBD2 matching over 7 bases. Trimming cost V 5 bases and J 4 bases; bases outside gene matches: 6. The CDR3 has 14 amino acids. CDR3 region: CASSAPLAPDTQYF. The CDR3 bases are TGTGCCAGCAGTGCCCCACTAGCGCCAGATACGCAGTATTTT.

This clonotype was counted at least ten times. The chain carries TRBV28 and TRBJ2-7; D might be TRBD2 (6 bases). The V gene lost 3 bases and the J gene lost 2 bases, with 14 bases spanning the gap. The CDR3 is made up of 15 amino acids. Germline V lookup: CDR1 MDHEN, CDR2 SYDVKM. The CDR3 protein is CASSFRMEGTYEQYF. CDR3 coding DNA: TGTGCCAGCAGTTTCAGGATGGAGGGGACCTACGAGCAGTACTTC.

This chain connects TRBV5-6 to TRBJ1-4; no clear D gene. This CDR3 is 12 amino acids long. Trimming shortened V by 4 bases and J by 7 bases, and 8 bases separated the two germline ends. Looked up from germline, CDR1 is SGHDT and CDR2 is YYEEEE. The CDR3 region is CASSGPAEKLFF. The CDR3 DNA sequence: TGTGCCAGCAGCGGACCGGCTGAAAAACTGTTTTTT. Drawing the rest from reference TRBV5-6 and TRBJ1-4, the complete variable domain is DAGVTQSPTHLIKTRGQQVTLRCSPKSGHDTVSWYQQALGQGPQFIFQYYEEEERQRGNFPDRFSGHQFPNYSSELNVNALLLGDSALYLCASSGPAEKLFFGSGTQLSVL.

In its sample, this clonotype was seen a few times. This chain connects TRBV30 to TRBJ1-1; the match to TRBD1 covers 8 bases. This CDR3 is built from 12 residues. Per germline, CDR1 GTSNPN and CDR2 SVGIG (reference sequence). V gave up 8 bases and J gave up 5 bases; unmatched junction bases: 7. CDR3 DNA: TGTGCCAAAACAGGGGGGGGAACTGAAGCTTTCTTT. This codes for CAKTGGGTEAFF.

This chain connects TRBV6-1 to TRBJ2-1; 8 bases map to TRBD2. After removal of 6 bases from V and 6 bases from J, the junction contained 13 bases not matched to a gene. CDR3 size: 16 residues. Germline V CDR1 and CDR2: MNHNS, SASEGT. The CDR3 protein is CASSGTRGTSPNEQFF. The CDR3 DNA reads TGTGCCAGCAGCGGGACGCGGGGGACTAGTCCCAATGAGCAGTTCTTC.

This clonotype occurred many times. This sequence joins TRBV12-3 or TRBV12-4 and TRBJ1-1, with 8 bases lining up with TRBD1. The CDR3 runs to 15 residues. With V trimmed by 4 bases and J by 4 bases, 8 bases remained unmatched. The CDR3 sequence is CASSSLDRGSTEAFF. DNA of the CDR3: TGTGCCAGCAGTTCCCTTGACAGGGGATCCACTGAAGCTTTCTTT.

The table lists this clonotype with many counts. The V call is TRBV6-2 or TRBV6-3, the J call TRBJ1-2; 7 bases align to TRBD1. The CDR3 is 13 amino acids. Germline loops: CDR1 MNHEY, CDR2 SVGEGT. The J segment lost 4 bases and the V segment lost 5 bases, leaving 4 bases of the junction unmatched. The CDR3 spells CASSVQGSYGYTF. The CDR3 DNA is TGTGCCAGCAGTGTACAGGGGTCCTATGGCTACACCTTC.

V gene TRBV7-9 combines with J gene TRBJ1-5; 8 nucleotides agree with TRBD1. V was pared by 2 bases and J by 5 bases, with 11 bases of the junction left unmatched. The CDR3 spans 17 residues. The germline CDR1 and CDR2 sequences are SEHNR and FQNEAQ (reference sequence). The CDR3 is CASSLSSGRGRDQPQHF. CDR3 nucleotide sequence: TGTGCCAGCAGCTTAAGTTCAGGCAGGGGGCGAGATCAGCCCCAGCATTTT.

The rearrangement uses TRBV2 and TRBJ2-2; TRBD2 aligns across 9 bases. V trimming: 6 bases; J trimming: 4 bases; junction bases outside the gene matches: 9. Germline V gene sequence: CDR1 SNHLY, CDR2 FYNNEI. CDR3 length: 16 amino acids. The CDR3 coding sequence is TGTGCCAGCAGGCGAAAAGGTAGCGGGGGCACCGGGGAGCTGTTTTTT. Amino acid sequence: CASRRKGSGGTGELFF.

The chain recombines TRBV18 with TRBJ1-1; D may be TRBD1 (5 bases). The germline gives CDR1 KGHSH, CDR2 LQKENI. The V end was cut by 2 bases, the J end by 4 bases, with 11 bases between. The CDR3 length is 14 residues. The CDR3 spells CASSPSTGLTEAFF. The CDR3 DNA reads as TGTGCCAGCTCACCATCAACGGGACTCACTGAAGCTTTCTTT.

The table lists this clonotype with a few counts. A read error may produce the germline difference seen at one junction end. This rearrangement joins TRBV12-3 or TRBV12-4 to TRBJ2-2, with TRBD2 matching 12 bases. The CDR3 is 17 residues long. The DNA of the CDR3 is TGTGCCACCAGTGATCCCCTGCTAGCGGGAGGGACCGGGGAGCTGTTTTTT. Translation gives CATSDPLLAGGTGELFF.

This clonotype has only a few counts. The chain combines TRBV5-8 with TRBJ2-1; D is tentatively TRBD1 or TRBD2 (5 bases each). The CDR3 runs 14 residues. Germline assignment: CDR1 SGHTS and CDR2 YDEGEE. V was shortened by 1 base and J by 7 bases, with 12 bases between the two germline ends. This CDR3 reads CASSLKDGANEQFF. CDR3 nucleotide sequence: TGTGCCAGCAGCTTGAAGGACGGGGCTAATGAGCAGTTCTTC.

The chain carries TRBV5-6 and TRBJ1-2; D is possibly TRBD1 (6 bases). The length of the CDR3 is 16 residues. Germline V gene data show CDR1 as SGHDT and CDR2 as YYEEEE. Trimming shortened V by 0 bases and J by 4 bases, and 16 bases separated the two germline ends. The CDR3 sequence is CASSLEGRGVSYGYTF. CDR3 sequence (DNA): TGTGCCAGCAGCTTGGAGGGGAGGGGGGTGAGCTATGGCTACACCTTC.